This TCR beta chain was sequenced for a study of T cells in women clearing cervical HPV infection. Genomic DNA, averaging about 1,100 ng per sample, yielded TCR beta CDR3 via immunoSEQ. The method was immunoSEQ multiplex PCR; TCRdb's version includes in-frame clones alone and lacks a portion of them. The sample has some 30,000 clones, and its top ten clones hold approximately 6.8%. Worth noting for this clone: The read gets to within 3 residues of the CDR3 end, and the germline J gene fills in the rest.

HPV was found by MY09/MY11 PCR and dot-blot genotyping. CDR1 and CDR2 from the germline V gene are DFQATT and SNEGSKA (reference sequence). CDR3 length equals 17 residues. V lost 1 base to trimming and J lost 2 bases; unmatched junction nucleotides: 11. The chain joins TRBV20-1 to TRBJ2-1, with TRBD2 matching over 7 bases. Sample: blood buffy coat. The source is a woman between 18 and 69 years old with a cervical HPV16 infection that either progressed to CIN3+ or cleared (not recorded which). The sequenced CDR3 bases are TGCAGTGCTAGAGTAAGGGCGGGAGAGGGCCCCTACAATGAG. As protein: CSARVRAGEGPYNE. The complete CDR3 sequence is CSARVRAGEGPYNEQFF.